This T cell receptor beta chain stems from a study of T cells in Graves' hyperthyroidism and ophthalmopathy. Authors of the study amplified TCR beta CDR3 regions from RNA transcripts. The HTBI set primed first-round TCR CDR3 RT-PCR. TCRdb called the multiplex PCR reads again in MiXCR, with one record for every CDR3 protein. Altogether about 500,000 distinct CDR3 sequences are present, 15% to 20% being singletons, with the ten largest covering around 32%. At least ten counts were recorded for this clonotype. Material for sequencing was blood. The source is a woman aged 25-40 years with Graves' ophthalmopathy.

In nucleotides, the CDR3 is TGCAGCGTTGGGCCAGGACTAGCAACCTACAATGAGCAGTTCTTC. This codes for CSVGPGLATYNEQFF. This chain joins TRBV29-1 and TRBJ2-1; 8 bases match TRBD2. V lost 4 bases, J lost 2 bases, and 7 bases stayed unmatched. CDR1 and CDR2 from the germline V gene are SQVTM and ANQGSEA. This CDR3 is 15 amino acids long.